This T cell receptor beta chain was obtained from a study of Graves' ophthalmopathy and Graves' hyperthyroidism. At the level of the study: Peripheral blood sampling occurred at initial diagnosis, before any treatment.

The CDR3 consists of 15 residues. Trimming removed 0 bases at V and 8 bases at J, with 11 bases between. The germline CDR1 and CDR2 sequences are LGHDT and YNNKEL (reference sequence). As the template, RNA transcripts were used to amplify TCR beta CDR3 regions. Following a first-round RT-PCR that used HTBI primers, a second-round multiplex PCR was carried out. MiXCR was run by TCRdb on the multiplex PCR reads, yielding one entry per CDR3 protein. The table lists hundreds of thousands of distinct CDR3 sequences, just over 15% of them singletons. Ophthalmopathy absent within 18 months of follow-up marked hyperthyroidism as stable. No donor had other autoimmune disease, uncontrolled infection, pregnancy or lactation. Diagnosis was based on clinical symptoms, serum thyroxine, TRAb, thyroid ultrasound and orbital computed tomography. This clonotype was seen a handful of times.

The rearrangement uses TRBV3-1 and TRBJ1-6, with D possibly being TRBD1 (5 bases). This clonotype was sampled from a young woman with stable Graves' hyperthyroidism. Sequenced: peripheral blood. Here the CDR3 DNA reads TGTGCCAGCAGCCAAGAGGGGGACGGATATTCACCCCTCCACTTT. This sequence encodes CASSQEGDGYSPLHF.